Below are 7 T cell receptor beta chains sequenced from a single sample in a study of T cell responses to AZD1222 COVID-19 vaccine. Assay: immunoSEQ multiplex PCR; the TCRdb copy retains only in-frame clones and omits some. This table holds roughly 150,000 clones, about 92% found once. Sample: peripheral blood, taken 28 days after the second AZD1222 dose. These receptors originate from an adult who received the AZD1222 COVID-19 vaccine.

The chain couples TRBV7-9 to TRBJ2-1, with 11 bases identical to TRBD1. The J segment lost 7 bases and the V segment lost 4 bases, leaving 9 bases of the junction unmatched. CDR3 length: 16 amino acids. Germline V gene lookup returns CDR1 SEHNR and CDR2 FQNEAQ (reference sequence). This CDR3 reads CASSSGTGGRRNEQFF. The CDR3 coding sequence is TGTGCCAGCAGCTCCGGGACAGGGGGAAGACGGAATGAGCAGTTCTTC.

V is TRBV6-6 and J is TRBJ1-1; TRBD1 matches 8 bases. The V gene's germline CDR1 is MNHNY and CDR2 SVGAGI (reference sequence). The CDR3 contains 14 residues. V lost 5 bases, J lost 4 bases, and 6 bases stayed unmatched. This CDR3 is CASSPRGPSTEAFF. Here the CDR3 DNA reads TGTGCCAGCAGTCCCAGGGGGCCAAGCACTGAAGCTTTCTTT.

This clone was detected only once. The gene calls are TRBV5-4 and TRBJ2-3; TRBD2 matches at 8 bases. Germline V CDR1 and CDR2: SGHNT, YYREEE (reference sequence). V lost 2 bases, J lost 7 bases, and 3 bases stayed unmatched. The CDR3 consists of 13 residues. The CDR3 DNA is TGTGCCAGCAGCTTCGGGGGGGCAAATACGCAGTATTTT. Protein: CASSFGGANTQYF.

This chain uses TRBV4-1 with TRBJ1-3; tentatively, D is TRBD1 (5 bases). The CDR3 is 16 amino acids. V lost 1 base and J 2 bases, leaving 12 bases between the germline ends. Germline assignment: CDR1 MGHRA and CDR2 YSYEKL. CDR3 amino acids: CASSQVIREAGNTIYF. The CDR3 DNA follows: TGCGCCAGCAGCCAAGTTATCAGGGAGGCTGGAAACACCATATATTTT.

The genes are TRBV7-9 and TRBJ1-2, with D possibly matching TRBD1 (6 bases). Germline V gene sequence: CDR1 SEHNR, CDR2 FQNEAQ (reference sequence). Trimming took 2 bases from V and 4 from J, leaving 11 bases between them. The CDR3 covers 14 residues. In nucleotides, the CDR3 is TGTGCCAGCAGCTTAAACAGGGAATCCTATGGCTACACCTTC. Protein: CASSLNRESYGYTF. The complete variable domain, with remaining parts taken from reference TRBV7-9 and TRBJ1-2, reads DTGVSQNPRHKITKRGQNVTFRCDPISEHNRLYWYRQTLGQGPEFLTYFQNEAQLEKSRLLSDRFSAERPKGSFSTLEIQRTEQGDSAMYLCASSLNRESYGYTFGSGTRLTVV.

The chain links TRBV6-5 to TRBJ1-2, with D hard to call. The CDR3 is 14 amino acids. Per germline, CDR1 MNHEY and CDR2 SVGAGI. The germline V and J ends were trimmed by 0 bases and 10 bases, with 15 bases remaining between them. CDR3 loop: CASSYSDTRRDYTF. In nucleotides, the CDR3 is TGTGCCAGCAGTTACTCCGACACACGGAGGGACTACACCTTC.

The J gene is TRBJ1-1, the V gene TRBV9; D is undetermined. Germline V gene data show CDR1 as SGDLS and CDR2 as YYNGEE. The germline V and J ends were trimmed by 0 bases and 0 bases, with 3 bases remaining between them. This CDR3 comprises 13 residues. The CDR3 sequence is CASSVVLNTEAFF. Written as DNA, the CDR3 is TGTGCCAGCAGCGTAGTCCTGAACACTGAAGCTTTCTTT. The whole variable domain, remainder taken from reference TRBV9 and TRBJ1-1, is DSGVTQTPKHLITATGQRVTLRCSPRSGDLSVYWYQQSLDQGLQFLIQYYNGEERAKGNILERFSAQQFPDLHSELNLSSLELGDSALYFCASSVVLNTEAFFGQGTRLTVV.